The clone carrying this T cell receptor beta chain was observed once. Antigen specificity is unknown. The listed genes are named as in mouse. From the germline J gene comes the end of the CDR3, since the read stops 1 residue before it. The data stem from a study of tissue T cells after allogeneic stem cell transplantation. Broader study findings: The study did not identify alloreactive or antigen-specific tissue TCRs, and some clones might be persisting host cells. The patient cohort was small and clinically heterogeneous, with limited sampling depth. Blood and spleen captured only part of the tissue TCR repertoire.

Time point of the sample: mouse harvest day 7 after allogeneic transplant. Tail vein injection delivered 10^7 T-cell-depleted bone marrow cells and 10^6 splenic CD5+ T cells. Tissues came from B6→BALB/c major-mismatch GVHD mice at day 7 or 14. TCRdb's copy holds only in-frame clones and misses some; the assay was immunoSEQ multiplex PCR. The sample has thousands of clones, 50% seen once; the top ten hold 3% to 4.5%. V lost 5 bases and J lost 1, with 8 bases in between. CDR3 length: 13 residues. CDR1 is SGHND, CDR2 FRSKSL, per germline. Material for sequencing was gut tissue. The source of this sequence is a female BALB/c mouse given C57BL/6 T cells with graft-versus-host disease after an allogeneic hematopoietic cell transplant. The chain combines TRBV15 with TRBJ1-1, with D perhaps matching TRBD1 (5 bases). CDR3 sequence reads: CASSRQGNTEVFF. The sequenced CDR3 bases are TGTGCCAGCAGTAGGCAGGGAAACACAGAAGTCTTC.